These T cell receptor beta chains were read from a single sample in a study of blood T cell repertoires in COVID-19. The repertoire was sequenced with immunoSEQ multiplex PCR; TCRdb's copy has only in-frame clones and lacks some. The sample includes 250,000 to 350,000 clones, approximately 84% of them seen just once. Source material: peripheral blood. The source of these receptors is a human donor with COVID-19, enrolled during active disease. The donor label of this sample is uncertain. The CDR3 runs from the conserved cysteine through the conserved F or W. D genes are given only for firm matches. The size field is filled for only some rows; it gives once, few, many or a size class.

TRBV28	TRBJ1-5	NA	TRBD1	CASARRQGLINQPQHF	TGTGCCAGCGCGAGACGACAGGGGCTAATTAATCAGCCCCAGCATTTT
TRBV7-8	TRBJ2-7	NA	TRBD1	CASSSSGTGITFYEQYF	TGTGCCAGCAGCTCATCCGGGACAGGGATAACATTCTACGAGCAGTACTTC
TRBV6-5	TRBJ1-2	NA	NA	CASRFRASYGYTF	TGTGCCAGCAGGTTCAGGGCAAGTTATGGCTACACCTTC
TRBV24-1	TRBJ2-3	NA	NA	CATSPVNTDTQYF	TGTGCCACCAGTCCAGTCAATACAGATACGCAGTATTTT
TRBV14	TRBJ1-1	NA	NA	CASSQSDSDEAFF	TGTGCCAGCAGCCAATCAGACAGCGATGAAGCTTTCTTT
TRBV11-2	TRBJ1-1	NA	TRBD1	CASTFRDRAVTEAFF	TGTGCCAGCACCTTCCGGGACAGGGCGGTCACTGAAGCTTTCTTT
TRBV10-1	TRBJ2-2	once	NA	CASSRIRNTGELFF	TGCGCCAGCTCGAGGATTAGAAACACCGGGGAGCTGTTTTTT
TRBV7-2	TRBJ1-1	NA	NA	CASSLVLGGNTEAFF	TGTGCCAGCAGCCTGGTGTTGGGGGGGAACACTGAAGCTTTCTTT
TRBV28	TRBJ2-3	NA	NA	CASTRGSNTDTQYF	TGTGCCAGCACCCGTGGGAGCAACACAGATACGCAGTATTTT
TRBV2	TRBJ1-6	few	NA	CASSEEQGNSPLHF	TGTGCCAGCAGTGAAGAACAGGGTAATTCACCCCTCCACTTT
TRBV5-1	TRBJ1-6	NA	NA	CASSLNTGTPNSPLHF	TGCGCCAGCAGCTTGAATACCGGGACACCCAATTCACCCCTCCACTTT
TRBV5-1	TRBJ2-3	NA	NA	CASSPTGRGTLADTQYF	TGCGCCAGCAGCCCAACGGGAAGGGGGACACTTGCAGATACGCAGTATTTT
TRBV28	TRBJ1-6	NA	NA	CASSSTGSYNSPLHF	TGTGCCAGCAGTTCCACAGGGTCCTATAATTCACCCCTCCACTTT
TRBV5-1	TRBJ1-3	NA	NA	CASSSDRGGNTIYF	TGCGCCAGCAGCTCTGACCGGGGGGGAAACACCATATATTTT
TRBV18	TRBJ1-1	NA	NA	CASSPRGFDTEAFF	TGTGCCAGCTCACCGAGGGGGTTCGACACTGAAGCTTTCTTT
TRBV18	TRBJ1-1	NA	TRBD1	CASSPLNTGVEAFF	TGTGCCAGCTCACCACTCAACACAGGGGTTGAAGCTTTCTTT
TRBV11-2	TRBJ2-3	NA	NA	CASSLDGGGHLTQYF	TGTGCCAGCAGCTTAGATGGGGGGGGACACCTCACCCAGTATTTT
TRBV5-1	TRBJ1-1	NA	TRBD1	CASSFHGTGLNTEAFF	TGCGCCAGCAGCTTCCACGGGACAGGACTGAACACTGAAGCTTTCTTT
TRBV7-2	TRBJ1-2	NA	NA	CASSSSGVVGYTF	TGTGCCAGCAGCTCCTCGGGAGTCGTGGGCTACACCTTC
TRBV9	TRBJ2-1	NA	NA	CASSVGSYNEQFF	TGTGCCAGCAGCGTAGGGAGTTACAATGAGCAGTTCTTC
TRBV10-1	TRBJ1-1	NA	TRBD1	CASSDRGRGRSEAFF	TGCGCCAGCAGTGACAGGGGGCGCGGGAGAAGTGAAGCTTTCTTT
TRBV28	TRBJ1-6	NA	TRBD1	CASSVYRGQYGSPLHF	TGTGCCAGCAGTGTATACAGGGGGCAATACGGATCACCCCTCCACTTT
TRBV3-1/TRBV3-2	TRBJ2-3	NA	NA	CASSPSRTPRDTQYF	TGTGCCAGCAGCCCGTCGAGGACTCCCCGGGATACGCAGTATTTT
TRBV27	TRBJ2-5	NA	TRBD2	CASSLGGAQYF	TGTGCCAGCAGTCTTGGGGGGGCCCAGTACTTC
TRBV29-1	TRBJ2-7	NA	TRBD2	CRGTSNSYEQYF	TGCAGAGGGACTAGCAATTCCTACGAGCAGTACTTC
TRBV7-3	TRBJ1-1	NA	TRBD1	CASSLMGQGNTEAFF	TGTGCCAGCAGCTTAATGGGACAGGGGAACACTGAAGCTTTCTTT
TRBV7-3	TRBJ1-4	once	NA	CASSFTGSPNEKLFF	TGTGCCAGCAGCTTCACAGGGAGCCCTAATGAAAAACTGTTTTTT
TRBV5-1	TRBJ2-1	once	TRBD1	CASSLTGGAHNEQFF	TGCGCCAGCAGCTTGACAGGGGGCGCCCACAATGAGCAGTTCTTC
TRBV28	TRBJ2-7	NA	NA	CASSYYSYEQYF	TGTGCCAGCAGTTATTACTCCTACGAGCAGTACTTC
TRBV4-3	TRBJ1-5	once	NA	CASSQAPGGSNQPQHF	TGCGCCAGCAGCCAAGCGCCGGGAGGGAGCAATCAGCCCCAGCATTTT
TRBV28	TRBJ2-1	NA	TRBD2	CASRPTSGAYNEQFF	TGTGCCAGCAGACCTACTAGCGGAGCCTACAATGAGCAGTTCTTC
TRBV6-6	TRBJ1-2	few	NA	CASSYSPVNYGYTF	TGTGCCAGCAGTTACTCGCCGGTTAACTATGGCTACACCTTC
TRBV7-3	TRBJ1-1	once	NA	CASSTTPGTEAFF	TGTGCCAGCAGCACTACCCCCGGTACTGAAGCTTTCTTT
TRBV5-1	TRBJ1-5	NA	NA	CASSLDTGFNQPQHF	TGCGCCAGCAGCTTGGATACAGGGTTCAATCAGCCCCAGCATTTT
TRBV10-2	TRBJ1-6	NA	NA	CASSESPSENSPLHF	TGCGCCAGCAGTGAAAGCCCGTCCGAAAATTCACCCCTCCACTTT
TRBV2	TRBJ2-3	NA	TRBD2	CASSEERDRIDTQYF	TGTGCCAGCAGTGAAGAGCGGGATCGGATTGATACGCAGTATTTT
TRBV5-1	TRBJ2-3	NA	NA	CASSLDTRATDTQYF	TGCGCCAGCAGCTTGGATACTAGAGCGACAGATACGCAGTATTTT
TRBV5-4	TRBJ2-1	many	TRBD2	CASTLGGLAGVDEQFF	TGTGCCAGCACCCTGGGGGGACTAGCGGGAGTGGATGAGCAGTTCTTC
TRBV11-2	TRBJ1-1	NA	TRBD1	CASSLRQGTEAFF	TGTGCCAGCAGCTTGAGACAGGGGACTGAAGCTTTCTTT
TRBV28	TRBJ2-3	NA	TRBD2	CASSRTSGRVDTQYF	TGTGCCAGCAGTCGGACTAGCGGGAGGGTAGATACGCAGTATTTT
TRBV5-6	TRBJ1-2	NA	TRBD1	CASSLGQGAGGYTF	TGTGCCAGCAGCTTGGGACAGGGGGCCGGTGGCTACACCTTC
TRBV6-5	TRBJ1-2	NA	NA	CASTKHGGGYTF	TGTGCCAGCACCAAACACGGCGGTGGCTACACCTTC
TRBV12-3/TRBV12-4	TRBJ2-7	once	NA	CASSLRGTQYF	TGTGCCAGCAGTTTACGGGGGACTCAGTACTTC
TRBV2	TRBJ2-7	NA	TRBD2	CASSEIAGLYEQYF	TGTGCCAGCAGTGAAATAGCGGGACTCTACGAGCAGTACTTC
TRBV28	TRBJ2-7	NA	NA	CASSLSGREAYEQYF	TGTGCCAGCAGTTTATCGGGCAGGGAGGCCTACGAGCAGTACTTC
TRBV5-1	TRBJ2-1	few	TRBD2	CASSLAGGPKVNEQFF	TGCGCCAGCAGCTTAGCGGGAGGGCCGAAGGTCAATGAGCAGTTCTTC
TRBV6-5	TRBJ1-1	NA	TRBD1	CASSRGLTEAFF	TGTGCCAGCAGCAGGGGGCTTACTGAAGCTTTCTTT